These 13 T cell receptor beta chains were all obtained from the same sample, sequenced in a study of cytomegalovirus exposure and HLA in healthy donors. Researchers ran the PCR with 60 Vbeta and 13 Jbeta primers. The table came from immunoSEQ multiplex PCR; TCRdb's copy has only in-frame clones and leaves some out. The top ten clones hold roughly an eighth of a sample with over 150,000 clones, roughly 76% of them seen once. Specimen: PBMCs. These receptors all stem from a woman aged 45-65 years in good health and CMV-seronegative.

The chain joins TRBV7-3 to TRBJ2-1; perhaps TRBD2 as D (5 bases). There are 15 residues in the CDR3. V shed 5 bases and J shed 7 bases, with 18 bases lying between them. CDR1 is SGHTA and CDR2 is FQGTGA in the germline V gene. The CDR3 nucleotides are TGTGCCAGCAGCCCCGGGGTCGGCCCCCTAAATGAGCAGTTCTTC. This codes for CASSPGVGPLNEQFF.

This clone was observed a few times. The V and J genes are TRBV7-9 and TRBJ1-2, with D perhaps TRBD1 (5 bases). V lost 0 bases, J lost 8 bases, and 13 bases lay in between. The CDR3 contains 14 residues. The germline gives CDR1 SEHNR, CDR2 FQNEAQ (reference sequence). In DNA form, the CDR3 reads TGTGCCAGCAGCTTAGCTCAGGGCTCCGACGGCTACACCTTC. It yields the protein CASSLAQGSDGYTF. Full variable domain (outside the CDR3, taken from reference TRBV7-9 and TRBJ1-2): DTGVSQNPRHKITKRGQNVTFRCDPISEHNRLYWYRQTLGQGPEFLTYFQNEAQLEKSRLLSDRFSAERPKGSFSTLEIQRTEQGDSAMYLCASSLAQGSDGYTFGSGTRLTVV.

The rearrangement links TRBV6-1 to TRBJ2-1; 10 bases match TRBD2. Looked up from germline, CDR1 is MNHNS and CDR2 is SASEGT. J lost 2 bases, V lost 4 bases, and 5 bases had no gene match. This CDR3 spans 16 amino acids. The CDR3 sequence is CASSGLAGAPYNEQFF. The CDR3 nucleotides are TGTGCCAGCAGTGGGCTAGCGGGAGCACCCTACAATGAGCAGTTCTTC.

This clone was counted only a few times. The chain links TRBV2 to TRBJ1-1, with a weak D call TRBD1 (5 bases). The CDR3 loop spans 14 amino acids. Germline CDR1 is SNHLY and CDR2 is FYNNEI. V was shortened by 8 bases and J by 6 bases, with 19 bases between the two germline ends. CDR3 region: CASLLGGGLAEAFF. CDR3 in DNA: TGTGCCAGCCTCCTGGGCGGGGGTTTAGCTGAAGCTTTCTTT.

This chain joins TRBV11-2 and TRBJ1-1; D gene uncertain. The CDR3 covers 13 residues. The ends were cut back, 6 bases at V and 2 bases at J, with 10 bases in the middle. Germline V gene lookup returns CDR1 SGHAT and CDR2 FQNNGV. As DNA, the CDR3 is TGTGCCAGCAGTTTAAATAGCAACACTGAAGCTTTCTTT. Amino acids: CASSLNSNTEAFF.

This clone was seen only once. The junction departs from the called germline gene at one end, perhaps through a read error. The chain combines TRBV7-9 with TRBJ1-1, with TRBD1 matching 7 bases. Looked up from germline, CDR1 is SEHNR and CDR2 is FQNEAQ (reference sequence). This CDR3 comprises 15 residues. Written as DNA, the CDR3 is TGTTCCAGCAGCTTAGCGACAGGGCTGAACACTGAAGCTTTCTTT. This codes for CSSSLATGLNTEAFF.

The genes are TRBV5-8 and TRBJ2-5; TRBD1 agrees at 9 bases. V was pared by 5 bases and J by 4 bases, with 6 bases of the junction left unmatched. This CDR3 spans 14 amino acids. From germline, CDR1 is SGHTS and CDR2 YDEGEE. The CDR3 DNA reads as TGTGCCAGCAGGCGAACAGGGGGCTCAGAGACCCAGTACTTC. Residues: CASRRTGGSETQYF.

V and J are TRBV4-2 and TRBJ2-5, with 8 bases that match TRBD1. Germline-derived CDR1 and CDR2 are LGHNA and YNFKEQ. V shed 2 bases, J shed 1 base, and the junction held 3 bases outside the gene matches. The CDR3 has 15 amino acids. This chain's CDR3 is CASSQSGQGQETQYF. In DNA form, the CDR3 reads TGTGCCAGCAGCCAAAGTGGACAGGGCCAAGAGACCCAGTACTTC.

This chain joins TRBV7-2 and TRBJ2-1, with D tentatively TRBD1 (5 bases). The V and J ends lost 2 bases and 5 bases respectively, with 10 bases between them. The CDR3 is 14 amino acids. Looked up from germline, CDR1 is SGHTA and CDR2 is FQGNSA. Written as DNA, the CDR3 is TGTGCCAGCAGCTTACAGGGCAGCCACAATGAGCAGTTCTTC. Translating gives CASSLQGSHNEQFF.

Regarding this clone: The junction departs from the called germline gene at one end, perhaps through a read error. This chain links TRBV10-3 with TRBJ1-4; no definite D call. The CDR3 is made up of 15 amino acids. Germline CDR1 is ENHRY and CDR2 is SYGVKD. This CDR3 reads CASSYGKATNEKLFF. The DNA of the CDR3 is TGTGCCAGCAGTTACGGGAAAGCAACTAATGAAAAACTGTTTTTT.

The chain has TRBV5-1 and TRBJ1-4, with 12 bases identical to TRBD1. V trimming: 4 bases; J trimming: 7 bases; junction bases outside the gene matches: 5. Germline CDR1 and CDR2: SGHRS and YFSETQ. The CDR3 is 15 amino acids. The CDR3 spells CASSKGQGAPEKLFF. For the CDR3, the DNA is TGCGCCAGCAGCAAGGGACAGGGGGCTCCTGAAAAACTGTTTTTT.

The V gene is TRBV19, the J gene TRBJ1-5, with D hard to call. Germline values: CDR1 LNHDA, CDR2 SQIVND (reference sequence). V was clipped by 6 bases and J by 5 bases, with 17 bases between them. The CDR3 is made up of 15 amino acids. The CDR3 loop reads CASSPPPVVDQPQHF. CDR3 DNA: TGTGCCAGTAGCCCTCCCCCCGTAGTGGATCAGCCCCAGCATTTT.

The rearrangement links TRBV30 to TRBJ2-3; D possibly corresponds to TRBD1 (5 bases). The V gene's germline CDR1 is GTSNPN and CDR2 SVGIG (reference sequence). Trimming took off 3 bases at V and 0 bases at J, with 16 bases between the two ends. CDR3 length equals 16 residues. The CDR3 spells CAWSGRTRMSTDTQYF. CDR3 DNA: TGTGCCTGGAGCGGTAGGACACGAATGAGCACAGATACGCAGTATTTT.